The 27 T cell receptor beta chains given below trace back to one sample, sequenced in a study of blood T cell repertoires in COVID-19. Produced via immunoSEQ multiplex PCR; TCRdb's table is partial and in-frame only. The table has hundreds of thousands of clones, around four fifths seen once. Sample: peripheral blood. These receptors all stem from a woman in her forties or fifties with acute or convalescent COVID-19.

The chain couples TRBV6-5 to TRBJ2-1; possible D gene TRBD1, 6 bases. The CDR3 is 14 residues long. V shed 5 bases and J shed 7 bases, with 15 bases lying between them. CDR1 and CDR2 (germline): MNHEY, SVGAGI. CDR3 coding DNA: TGTGCCAGCAGTACCATGGACAGAAGAAATGAGCAGTTCTTC. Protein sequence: CASSTMDRRNEQFF.

Here the CDR3 reads CASSPDRGHEQFF. The DNA for the CDR3 is TGTGCCAGCAGCCCGGACAGGGGGCATGAGCAGTTCTTC. The V and J genes are TRBV5-4 and TRBJ2-1, with 11 nucleotides matching TRBD1. Germline CDR1 reads SGHNT; CDR2 reads YYREEE (reference sequence). Trimming removed 4 bases from V and 8 bases from J; junction bases left unmatched: 2. This CDR3 comprises 13 residues.

The CDR3 nucleotides are TGTGCCATCAGTGAGTATGGGACAAGCAACGTCCTGACTTTC. Its protein is CAISEYGTSNVLTF. The chain combines TRBV10-3 with TRBJ2-6, with D perhaps matching TRBD1 (6 bases). This CDR3 region has 14 residues. Germline assignment: CDR1 ENHRY and CDR2 SYGVKD. The germline V and J ends were trimmed by 1 base and 9 bases, with 10 bases remaining between them.

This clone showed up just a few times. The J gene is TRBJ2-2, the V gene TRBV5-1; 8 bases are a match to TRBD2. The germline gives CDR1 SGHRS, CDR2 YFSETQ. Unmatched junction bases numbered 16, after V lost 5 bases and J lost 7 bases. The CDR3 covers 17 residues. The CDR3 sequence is CASRSPLRVAGIGELFF. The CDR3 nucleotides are TGCGCCAGCAGAAGTCCCCTGAGGGTAGCGGGAATCGGGGAGCTGTTTTTT.

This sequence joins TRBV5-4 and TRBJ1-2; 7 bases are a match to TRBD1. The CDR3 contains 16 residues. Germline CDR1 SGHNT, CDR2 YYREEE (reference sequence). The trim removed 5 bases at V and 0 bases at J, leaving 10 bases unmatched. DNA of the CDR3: TGTGCCAGCAGTCCCGCGGGGGGACAGCCTAACTATGGCTACACCTTC. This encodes CASSPAGGQPNYGYTF.

The CDR3 reads CAWRPDKPTNEKLFF. The CDR3 nucleotides are TGTGCCTGGAGGCCGGACAAACCAACTAATGAAAAACTGTTTTTT. The chain combines TRBV30 with TRBJ1-4, with D possibly matching TRBD1 (5 bases). V shed 3 bases and J shed 0 bases, with 11 bases lying between them. This CDR3 has 15 amino acids. Germline values: CDR1 GTSNPN, CDR2 SVGIG (reference sequence).

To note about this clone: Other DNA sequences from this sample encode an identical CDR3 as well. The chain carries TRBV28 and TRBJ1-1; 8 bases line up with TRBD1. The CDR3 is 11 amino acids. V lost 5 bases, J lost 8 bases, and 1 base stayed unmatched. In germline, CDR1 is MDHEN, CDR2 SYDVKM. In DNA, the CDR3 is TGTGCCAGCAGTGGACAGGGAGAAGCTTTCTTT. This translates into CASSGQGEAFF.

Here the CDR3 DNA reads TGTGCCAGCAGTCGGAGCATCGGGGGTCAAGAGACCCAGTACTTC. Amino acid sequence: CASSRSIGGQETQYF. The rearrangement uses TRBV6-5 and TRBJ2-5; maybe TRBD2 (6 bases). The germline V and J ends were trimmed by 5 bases and 2 bases, with 15 bases remaining between them. There are 15 residues in the CDR3. The germline CDR1 and CDR2 sequences are MNHEY and SVGAGI.

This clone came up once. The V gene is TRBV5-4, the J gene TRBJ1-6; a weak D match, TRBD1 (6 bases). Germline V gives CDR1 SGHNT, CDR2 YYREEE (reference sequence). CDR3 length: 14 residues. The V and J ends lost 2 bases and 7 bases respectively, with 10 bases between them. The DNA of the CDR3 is TGTGCCAGCAGCTTAGGACAGCGAAATTCACCCCTCCACTTT. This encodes CASSLGQRNSPLHF.

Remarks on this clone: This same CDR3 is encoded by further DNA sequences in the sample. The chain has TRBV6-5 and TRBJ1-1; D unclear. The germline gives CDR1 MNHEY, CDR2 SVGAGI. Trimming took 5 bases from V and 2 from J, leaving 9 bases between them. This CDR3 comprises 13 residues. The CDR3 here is CASSTTVNTEAFF. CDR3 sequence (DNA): TGTGCCAGCAGTACAACAGTAAACACTGAAGCTTTCTTT.

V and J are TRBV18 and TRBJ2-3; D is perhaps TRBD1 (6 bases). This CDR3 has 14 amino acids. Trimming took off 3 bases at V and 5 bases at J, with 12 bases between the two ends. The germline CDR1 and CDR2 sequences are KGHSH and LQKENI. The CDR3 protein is CASSPMGAEDTQYF. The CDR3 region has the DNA TGTGCCAGCTCACCGATGGGGGCCGAAGATACGCAGTATTTT.

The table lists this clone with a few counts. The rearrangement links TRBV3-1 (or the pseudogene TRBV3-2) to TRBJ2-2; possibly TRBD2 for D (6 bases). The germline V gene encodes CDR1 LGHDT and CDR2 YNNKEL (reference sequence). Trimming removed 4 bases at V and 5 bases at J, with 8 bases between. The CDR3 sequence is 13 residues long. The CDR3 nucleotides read TGTGCCAGCAGCCCTAGCGAAACCGGGGAGCTGTTTTTT. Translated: CASSPSETGELFF.

CDR3 residues: CSVETPGEAFF. In DNA form, the CDR3 reads TGCAGCGTTGAAACCCCGGGGGAAGCTTTCTTT. This chain joins TRBV29-1 and TRBJ1-1; no reliable D call. The germline CDR1 and CDR2 sequences are SQVTM and ANQGSEA. CDR3 length: 11 amino acids. The germline V and J ends were trimmed by 2 bases and 8 bases, with 9 bases remaining between them.

CDR3 protein: CASSQSGRGKYTEAFF. In nucleotides, the CDR3 is TGTGCCAGCAGCCAATCCGGTCGGGGGAAGTACACTGAAGCTTTCTTT. The V gene is TRBV14, the J gene TRBJ1-1, with a weak D call TRBD1 (5 bases). This CDR3 region has 16 residues. Per germline, CDR1 SGHDN and CDR2 FVKESK. V was trimmed by 2 bases and J by 3 bases, leaving 16 bases between them.

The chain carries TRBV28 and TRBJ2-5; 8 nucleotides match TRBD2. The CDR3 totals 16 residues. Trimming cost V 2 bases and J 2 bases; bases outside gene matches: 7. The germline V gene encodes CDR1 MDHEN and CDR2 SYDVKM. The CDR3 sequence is CASSLGNAGGQETQYF. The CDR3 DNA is TGTGCCAGCAGTTTAGGGAATGCGGGAGGTCAAGAGACCCAGTACTTC.

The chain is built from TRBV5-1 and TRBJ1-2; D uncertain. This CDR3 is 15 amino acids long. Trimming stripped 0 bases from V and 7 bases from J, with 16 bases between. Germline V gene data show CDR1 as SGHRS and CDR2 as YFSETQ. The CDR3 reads CASSLEPNTHGGYTF. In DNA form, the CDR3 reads TGCGCCAGCAGCTTGGAGCCGAATACTCATGGTGGCTACACCTTC.

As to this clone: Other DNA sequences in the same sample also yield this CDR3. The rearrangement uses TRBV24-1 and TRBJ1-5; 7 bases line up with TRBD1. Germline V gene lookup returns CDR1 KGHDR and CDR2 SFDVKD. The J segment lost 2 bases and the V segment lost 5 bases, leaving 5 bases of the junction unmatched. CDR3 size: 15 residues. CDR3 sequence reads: CATSGPGQGNQPQHF. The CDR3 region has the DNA TGTGCCACCAGTGGCCCAGGACAGGGCAATCAGCCCCAGCATTTT.

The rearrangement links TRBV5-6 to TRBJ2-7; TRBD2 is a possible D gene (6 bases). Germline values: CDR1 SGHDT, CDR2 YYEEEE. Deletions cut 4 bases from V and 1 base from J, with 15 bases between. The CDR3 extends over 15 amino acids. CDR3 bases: TGTGCCAGCAGCCCGGGGACTGCGATTTCCTACGAGCAGTACTTC. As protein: CASSPGTAISYEQYF.

In DNA form, the CDR3 reads TGCAGCGTTGAAGATCGACAGACAACGGGCGGGGAGCTGTTTTTT. Protein product: CSVEDRQTTGGELFF. V is TRBV29-1 and J is TRBJ2-2; TRBD1 might be the D (5 bases). The length of the CDR3 is 15 residues. The germline gives CDR1 SQVTM, CDR2 ANQGSEA. The V gene lost 0 bases and the J gene lost 7 bases, with 15 bases spanning the gap.

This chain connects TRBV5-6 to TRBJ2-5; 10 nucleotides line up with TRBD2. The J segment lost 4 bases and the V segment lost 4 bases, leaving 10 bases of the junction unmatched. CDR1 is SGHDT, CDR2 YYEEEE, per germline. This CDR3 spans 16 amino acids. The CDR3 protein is CASSLNPSGSGETQYF. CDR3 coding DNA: TGTGCCAGCAGCCTAAACCCTAGCGGGAGTGGAGAGACCCAGTACTTC.

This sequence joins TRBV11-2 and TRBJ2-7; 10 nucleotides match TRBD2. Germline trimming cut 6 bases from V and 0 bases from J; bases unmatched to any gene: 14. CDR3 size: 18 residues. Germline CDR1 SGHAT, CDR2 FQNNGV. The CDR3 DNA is TGTGCCAGCAGACCCGGGACTAGCGCCTCGAAGGGCTCCTACGAGCAGTACTTC. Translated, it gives CASRPGTSASKGSYEQYF.

Here the CDR3 reads CASRDTGLDTQYF. DNA for the CDR3: TGTGCCAGCAGAGATACAGGGCTGGATACGCAGTATTTT. The chain employs TRBV6-5 and TRBJ2-3, with a tentative D call TRBD1 (6 bases). Trimming cost V 6 bases and J 6 bases, with 13 bases left between them. The germline CDR1 and CDR2 sequences are MNHEY and SVGAGI. This CDR3 region has 13 residues.

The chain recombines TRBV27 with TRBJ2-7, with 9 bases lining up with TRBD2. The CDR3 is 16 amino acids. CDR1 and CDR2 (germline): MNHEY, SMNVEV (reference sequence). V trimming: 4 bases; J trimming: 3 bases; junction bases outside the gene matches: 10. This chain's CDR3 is CASSSTPSGANYEQYF. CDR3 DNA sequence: TGTGCCAGCAGTTCTACCCCTAGCGGGGCAAACTACGAGCAGTACTTC.

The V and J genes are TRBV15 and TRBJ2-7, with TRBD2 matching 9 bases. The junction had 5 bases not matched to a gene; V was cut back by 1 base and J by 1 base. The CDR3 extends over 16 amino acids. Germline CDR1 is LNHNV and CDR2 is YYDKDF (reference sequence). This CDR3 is CATSRGPLAGSYEQYF. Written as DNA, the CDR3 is TGTGCCACCAGCAGAGGACCACTAGCGGGTTCCTACGAGCAGTACTTC.

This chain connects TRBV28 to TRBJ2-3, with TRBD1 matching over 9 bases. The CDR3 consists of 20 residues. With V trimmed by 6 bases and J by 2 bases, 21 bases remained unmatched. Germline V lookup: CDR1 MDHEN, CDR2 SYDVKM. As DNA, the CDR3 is TGTGCCAGCAGGTGGACAGGGGCTGATCTCGCTAGCGGTTTCACAGATACGCAGTATTTT. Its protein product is CASRWTGADLASGFTDTQYF.

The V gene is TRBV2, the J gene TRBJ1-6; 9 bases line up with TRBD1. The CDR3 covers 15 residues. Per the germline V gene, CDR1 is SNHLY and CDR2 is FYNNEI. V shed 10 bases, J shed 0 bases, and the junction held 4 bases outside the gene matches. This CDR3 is CATGQGHSYNSPLHF. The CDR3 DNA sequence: TGTGCCACTGGACAGGGGCACTCCTATAATTCACCCCTCCACTTT.

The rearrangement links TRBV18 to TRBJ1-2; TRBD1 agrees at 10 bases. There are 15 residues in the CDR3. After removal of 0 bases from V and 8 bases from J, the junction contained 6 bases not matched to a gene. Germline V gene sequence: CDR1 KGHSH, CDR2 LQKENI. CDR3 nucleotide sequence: TGTGCCAGCTCACCACCGGGGACAGGGGTTAGCGGCTACACCTTC. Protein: CASSPPGTGVSGYTF.